This T cell receptor beta chain was identified during a study of blood T cell repertoires in COVID-19. Across the whole study: Whether acute or convalescent, the COVID-19 samples came from the United States, Italy and Spain. T cells, B-cell-depleted T cells, or PBMCs provided the cDNA or gDNA that served as material.

Looked up from germline, CDR1 is KGHSH and CDR2 is LQKENI. The CDR3 is made up of 15 amino acids. After removal of 3 bases from V and 4 bases from J, the junction contained 6 bases not matched to a gene. In the source study's methods: The authors estimated nucleated cell counts from reference gene primer amplification. Assay used: immunoSEQ multiplex PCR; TCRdb lists only in-frame clones, some missing. That table is the source of V, J and clone size, and D and trimming were worked out from the DNA. This sample carries about 95,000 clones, about four fifths of them seen once, and the ten largest clones take 24%.

The chain recombines TRBV18 with TRBJ2-5, with 9 bases identical to TRBD1. Source material: peripheral blood. This clonotype originated in a human donor in a cohort sampled during active COVID-19. The CDR3 region has the DNA TGTGCCAGCTCACCCCTTTTGACAGGGGGAGAGACCCAGTACTTC. Its protein is CASSPLLTGGETQYF.